A single sample gave rise to the 9 T cell receptor beta chains below, sequenced in a study of T-cell memory formation after mild COVID-19. Each CDR3 protein gets one entry after TCRdb re-called the 5' RACE reads with MiXCR. Among over 95,000 distinct CDR3 sequences listed, 20% to 25% were seen once. The sample taken for sequencing was PBMCs or a T cell subset sorted from them (not recorded which). The receptors come from a man between 18 and 35 years old who had mild COVID-19 (a few samples of this study predate the infection). Cell type and time point are not known.

The rearrangement uses TRBV5-4 and TRBJ1-1, with D possibly matching TRBD1 (6 bases). V lost 2 bases and J 3 bases, leaving 11 bases between the germline ends. The CDR3 spans 14 residues. The germline V gene encodes CDR1 SGHNT and CDR2 YYREEE (reference sequence). This CDR3 reads CASSFGGSDTEAFF. For the CDR3, the DNA is TGTGCCAGCAGCTTTGGGGGCAGTGACACTGAAGCTTTCTTT.

The chain combines TRBV12-3 or TRBV12-4 with TRBJ1-5, with a tentative D call TRBD1 (6 bases). CDR3 length equals 15 residues. V dropped 3 bases and J dropped 5 bases, with 14 bases sitting between them. As DNA, the CDR3 is TGTGCCAGCAGTTTGGGCAGGGGATGGGATCAGCCCCAGCATTTT. Protein sequence: CASSLGRGWDQPQHF.

This clonotype was counted a few times. This rearrangement joins TRBV19 to TRBJ2-6; D is undetermined. V was shortened by 8 bases and J by 2 bases, with 7 bases between the two germline ends. The germline gives CDR1 LNHDA, CDR2 SQIVND (reference sequence). CDR3 length equals 13 residues. CDR3 sequence reads: CASSPAGANVLTF. In DNA, the CDR3 is TGTGCCAGTTCTCCGGCTGGGGCCAACGTCCTGACTTTC.

The rearrangement joins TRBV7-9 to TRBJ2-7, with 8 bases that match TRBD2. The CDR3 sequence is 13 residues long. V lost 3 bases to trimming and J lost 5 bases; unmatched junction nucleotides: 3. Per germline, CDR1 SEHNR and CDR2 FQNEAQ (reference sequence). DNA for the CDR3: TGTGCCAGCAGCTTGTCGCGGGGGGACGAGCAGTACTTC. Translation gives CASSLSRGDEQYF.

This chain's CDR3 is CASSLSGEAANTGELFF. The CDR3 DNA is TGCGCCAGCAGTCTTTCAGGGGAGGCCGCGAACACCGGGGAGCTGTTTTTT. The chain recombines TRBV23-1 with TRBJ2-2; D might be TRBD1 or TRBD2, each matching 6 bases. TRBV23-1 is treated as an ORF (open reading frame) with a function not yet certain. This CDR3 has 17 residues. The V end lost 4 bases, the J end lost 0 bases, and 15 bases lay between the germline ends.

This clonotype was seen a few times. The chain is built from TRBV6-2 or TRBV6-3 and TRBJ2-7, with 8 positions matching TRBD2. V shed 11 bases and J 2 bases; nucleotides not matched to a gene: 11. The CDR3 length is 14 residues. Germline V gene data show CDR1 as MNHEY and CDR2 as SVGEGT. The CDR3 sequence: CALSTSGGTYEQYF. In DNA form, the CDR3 reads TGTGCCCTCTCCACAAGCGGGGGTACCTACGAGCAGTACTTC.

This clonotype was recorded a few times. The V gene is TRBV19, the J gene TRBJ2-3; perhaps TRBD1 as D (5 bases). V lost 5 bases and J 6 bases, leaving 15 bases between the germline ends. Looked up from germline, CDR1 is LNHDA and CDR2 is SQIVND (reference sequence). The length of the CDR3 is 14 residues. The CDR3 DNA follows: TGTGCCAGTAGTCTGGGGCTAAGCCGGGATACGCAGTATTTT. This translates into CASSLGLSRDTQYF.

The V and J genes are TRBV27 and TRBJ2-2, with D unclear. The germline V gene encodes CDR1 MNHEY and CDR2 SMNVEV (reference sequence). The CDR3 sequence is 14 residues long. Trimming took 5 bases from V and 0 from J, leaving 7 bases between them. CDR3 nucleotide sequence: TGTGCCAGCAGTCCCTGGGCGAACACCGGGGAGCTGTTTTTT. Translating it yields CASSPWANTGELFF.

In its sample, this clonotype was seen a few times. The rearrangement joins TRBV12-3 or TRBV12-4 to TRBJ2-5; 9 bases match TRBD2. This CDR3 is built from 16 residues. With V trimmed by 5 bases and J by 1 base, 8 bases remained unmatched. CDR3 DNA sequence: TGTGCCAGCAGTATATTAGCGGGGGCCTTCCAAGAGACCCAGTACTTC. This sequence encodes CASSILAGAFQETQYF.